What follows describes a single T cell receptor (beta chain). What it recognizes is unknown. TCRdb redid the calling of the 5' RACE reads with MiXCR, one entry per CDR3 protein. Seen here are 60,000 to 65,000 distinct CDR3 sequences, around a fifth observed once, and the top ten hold 2.5% to 3.5%. The trim removed 5 bases at V and 6 bases at J, leaving 8 bases unmatched. Germline V gene lookup returns CDR1 LGHDT and CDR2 YNNKEL (reference sequence). The CDR3 runs to 14 residues. Study-level points and caveats: Tumor Tregs overlapped most with tumor, then blood, naive CD4+ cells. Tumor memory CD4+ T cell TCR gene usage clustered with blood and lymph node memory CD4+ cells and lymph node naive CD4+ cells.

The TCR was taken from a female donor with breast cancer. The sequenced sample was memory CD4+ T cells sorted from a lymph node. Subset denoted: memory CD4+ T cells, CD4+CD45RO+CD25-. The chain recombines TRBV3-1 with TRBJ1-2, with 8 bases matching TRBD1. CDR3 in DNA: TGTGCCAGCAGCGCGGAGGACAGGGTCGATGGCTACACCTTC. Its protein is CASSAEDRVDGYTF. The full variable domain, completed using reference TRBV3-1 and TRBJ1-2, is DTAVSQTPKYLVTQMGNDKSIKCEQNLGHDTMYWYKQDSKKFLKIMFSYNNKELIINETVPNRFSPKSPDKAHLNLHINSLELGDSAVYFCASSAEDRVDGYTFGSGTRLTVV.